These 27 T cell receptor beta chains share one sample of origin, sequenced in a study of cytomegalovirus exposure and HLA in healthy donors (dated by TCRdb to 2017 to 2019). Library generation was performed with the immunoSEQ multiplex PCR assay. A mixture of 60 forward primers for TCR Vbeta segments and 13 reverse primers for TCR Jbeta segments was used in the multiplex PCR. Entries here come from immuneACCESS through TCRdb and include only in-frame sequences with V and J called. Some clones fail to appear in such tables; in the studies checked, an unresolved V gene covers under half of the shortfall, and the cause of the remainder is unknown. The sample has about 160,000 clones on record, nearly 80% of them singletons. The ten largest clones capture around 3.1% of the sample. What was sequenced was PBMCs. The receptor set was obtained from a woman aged 40 to 50 in good health and CMV-seronegative.

This clone has only a few counts. Here the CDR3 DNA reads TGTGCCAGCAGTTGGACAGAGACTTTTAACACCGGGGAGCTGTTTTTT. Protein sequence: CASSWTETFNTGELFF. The chain carries TRBV27 and TRBJ2-2; D possibly corresponds to TRBD1 (6 bases). The germline gives CDR1 MNHEY, CDR2 SMNVEV (reference sequence). Trimming stripped 4 bases from V and 2 bases from J, with 14 bases between. The CDR3 contains 16 residues.

The chain combines TRBV9 with TRBJ1-2, with D possibly matching TRBD1 (5 bases). Germline lookup yields CDR1 SGDLS and CDR2 YYNGEE. V was pared by 4 bases and J by 1 base, with 8 bases between. The CDR3 is 13 amino acids. The CDR3 sequence is CASSIQVNYGYTF. The DNA for the CDR3 is TGTGCCAGCAGCATACAGGTTAACTATGGCTACACCTTC. Full variable domain (rest looked up from reference TRBV9 and TRBJ1-2): DSGVTQTPKHLITATGQRVTLRCSPRSGDLSVYWYQQSLDQGLQFLIQYYNGEERAKGNILERFSAQQFPDLHSELNLSSLELGDSALYFCASSIQVNYGYTFGSGTRLTVV.

The rearrangement links TRBV10-3 to TRBJ1-1; 9 bases map to TRBD1. This CDR3 contains 16 residues. CDR1 and CDR2 (germline): ENHRY, SYGVKD. J was trimmed by 4 bases and V by 2 bases; bases with no gene match: 8. CDR3 bases: TGTGCCATCAGTGAGAAAGACAGGGGGAGGGCCACTGAAGCTTTCTTT. Translating gives CAISEKDRGRATEAFF.

The gene calls are TRBV7-6 and TRBJ1-1, with D uncertain. This CDR3 contains 12 residues. In germline, CDR1 is SGHVS, CDR2 FNYEAQ. V shed 5 bases and J shed 14 bases, with 18 bases lying between them. The CDR3 sequence: CASSQRVGESFF. As DNA, the CDR3 is TGTGCCAGCAGCCAGCGGGTTGGGGAGAGCTTCTTT.

The chain is built from TRBV9 and TRBJ2-7; 7 bases align to TRBD1. The CDR3 length is 12 residues. Germline CDR1 and CDR2: SGDLS and YYNGEE. The junction had 4 bases not matched to a gene; V was cut back by 3 bases and J by 7 bases. For the CDR3, the DNA is TGTGCCAGCAGCGCTCCGACAGGGGAGCAGTACTTC. As protein: CASSAPTGEQYF.

V and J are TRBV4-1 and TRBJ2-1; unclear D gene. CDR3 size: 18 residues. Trimming left V 0 bases short and J 2 bases short, with 17 bases between. Germline V lookup: CDR1 MGHRA, CDR2 YSYEKL. The CDR3 sequence: CASSQEGSVLGPYNEQFF. The CDR3 region has the DNA TGCGCCAGCAGCCAAGAAGGTTCAGTTTTGGGCCCCTACAATGAGCAGTTCTTC.

V is TRBV12-5 and J is TRBJ1-6; 7 nucleotides agree with TRBD1. The V gene's germline CDR1 is LGHNT and CDR2 FRNRAP. V lost 1 base to trimming and J lost 10 bases; unmatched junction nucleotides: 1. This CDR3 has 13 amino acids. The CDR3 sequence: CASGLEGGSPLHF. The CDR3 nucleotides are TGTGCTAGTGGTTTGGAAGGGGGCTCACCCCTCCACTTT. Together with reference TRBV12-5 and TRBJ1-6, the CDR3 gives the full variable domain: DARVTQTPRHKVTEMGQEVTMRCQPILGHNTVFWYRQTMMQGLELLAYFRNRAPLDDSGMPKDRFSAEMPDATLATLKIQPSEPRDSAVYFCASGLEGGSPLHFGNGTRLTVT.

V is TRBV5-1 and J is TRBJ2-3; 7 bases line up with TRBD1. This CDR3 contains 16 residues. From germline, CDR1 is SGHRS and CDR2 YFSETQ. Trimming removed 0 bases from V and 0 bases from J; junction bases left unmatched: 4. The CDR3 coding sequence is TGCGCCAGCAGCTTGGTTGGGACAGATAGCACAGATACGCAGTATTTT. Translation gives CASSLVGTDSTDTQYF.

The chain couples TRBV6-4 to TRBJ1-4; D is ambiguous. This CDR3 region has 13 residues. CDR1 and CDR2 from the germline V gene are MRHNA and SNTAGT. V was pared by 0 bases and J by 10 bases, with 9 bases between. CDR3: CASSDSAGGKLFF. CDR3 DNA: TGTGCCAGCAGTGACTCAGCGGGTGGAAAACTGTTTTTT.

This clone was seen a single time. The DNA of the CDR3 is TGCGCCAGCAGCCAGGACAGGGCCACGTATGGCTACACCTTC. It codes for CASSQDRATYGYTF. V and J are TRBV5-1 and TRBJ1-2, with 8 nucleotides matching TRBD1. Germline loops: CDR1 SGHRS, CDR2 YFSETQ. The CDR3 contains 14 residues. V gave up 4 bases and J gave up 5 bases; unmatched junction bases: 7. Full variable domain (outside the CDR3, taken from reference TRBV5-1 and TRBJ1-2): KAGVTQTPRYLIKTRGQQVTLSCSPISGHRSVSWYQQTPGQGLQFLFEYFSETQRNKGNFPGRFSGRQFSNSRSEMNVSTLELGDSALYLCASSQDRATYGYTFGSGTRLTVV.

V gene TRBV7-9 combines with J gene TRBJ1-4; weak D call: TRBD1 (5 bases). V lost 5 bases to trimming and J lost 7 bases, with 14 bases between them. There are 14 residues in the CDR3. CDR1 and CDR2 (germline): SEHNR, FQNEAQ (reference sequence). In nucleotides, the CDR3 is TGTGCCAGCAGCCGGTGGGGGGAGGGTGAAAAACTGTTTTTT. It yields the protein CASSRWGEGEKLFF. The full variable domain, rest sourced from reference TRBV7-9 and TRBJ1-4, is DTGVSQNPRHKITKRGQNVTFRCDPISEHNRLYWYRQTLGQGPEFLTYFQNEAQLEKSRLLSDRFSAERPKGSFSTLEIQRTEQGDSAMYLCASSRWGEGEKLFFGSGTQLSVL.

The chain carries TRBV5-1 and TRBJ1-2; D remains unclear. Germline V gene sequence: CDR1 SGHRS, CDR2 YFSETQ. Trimming took off 6 bases at V and 5 bases at J, with 11 bases between the two ends. The CDR3 is made up of 12 amino acids. CDR3 DNA sequence: TGCGCCAGCAAGGGAGAAGGTTATGGCTACACCTTC. Its translation is CASKGEGYGYTF.

This chain links TRBV2 with TRBJ1-1, with D uncertain. The CDR3 spans 13 residues. Trimming removed 1 base at V and 1 base at J, with 4 bases between. Germline V CDR1 and CDR2: SNHLY, FYNNEI. This CDR3 is CASSEGRNTEAFF. CDR3 bases: TGTGCCAGCAGTGAAGGCAGGAACACTGAAGCTTTCTTT.

The V gene is TRBV28, the J gene TRBJ2-5; TRBD2 matches at 15 bases. Germline V gene data show CDR1 as MDHEN and CDR2 as SYDVKM. V was clipped by 5 bases and J by 3 bases; unmatched bases: 7. The CDR3 has 17 amino acids. The CDR3 reads CASSSGTSGGREETQYF. The CDR3 DNA follows: TGTGCCAGCAGTAGCGGGACTAGCGGGGGGCGGGAAGAGACCCAGTACTTC.

CDR3 in DNA: TGTGCCAGCAGTGCTGACAGTGACTATGGCTACACCTTC. Protein sequence: CASSADSDYGYTF. This sequence joins TRBV2 and TRBJ1-2; TRBD1 is a possible D gene (5 bases). V was clipped by 4 bases and J by 3 bases, with 9 bases between them. Looked up from germline, CDR1 is SNHLY and CDR2 is FYNNEI. CDR3 length: 13 amino acids.

The gene calls are TRBV15 and TRBJ2-5; a possible D gene is TRBD2 (5 bases). V shed 1 base and J shed 7 bases, with 13 bases lying between them. Per the germline V gene, CDR1 is LNHNV and CDR2 is YYDKDF (reference sequence). The CDR3 is 14 amino acids. This CDR3 is CATSRVRDYGTQYF. CDR3 nucleotide sequence: TGTGCCACCAGCAGAGTGAGGGATTACGGGACCCAGTACTTC.

The chain links TRBV19 to TRBJ1-6; a weak D match, TRBD1 (6 bases). The CDR3 loop spans 15 amino acids. V gave up 6 bases and J gave up 5 bases, with 14 bases separating them. The germline V gene encodes CDR1 LNHDA and CDR2 SQIVND (reference sequence). The CDR3 nucleotides are TGTGCCAGTAGCCTGATCCGGGACAATAATTCACCCCTCCACTTT. This encodes CASSLIRDNNSPLHF.

The V and J genes are TRBV2 and TRBJ1-1, with 7 bases identical to TRBD1. The CDR3 contains 12 residues. CDR1 SNHLY and CDR2 FYNNEI come from the germline V gene. Trimming at V came to 4 bases and at J to 11 bases, leaving 7 bases not matched to a gene. CDR3 coding DNA: TGTGCCAGCAGTGGACAGGGTATGTTTGCTTTCTTT. This translates into CASSGQGMFAFF. The full variable domain, its missing parts supplied by reference TRBV2 and TRBJ1-1, is EPEVTQTPSHQVTQMGQEVILRCVPISNHLYFYWYRQILGQKVEFLVSFYNNEISEKSEIFDDQFSVERPDGSNFTLKIRSTKLEDSAMYFCASSGQGMFAFFGQGTRLTVV.

The sample holds a few counts of this clone. This chain uses TRBV19 with TRBJ1-2; 7 nucleotides agree with TRBD1. J was trimmed by 0 bases and V by 6 bases; bases with no gene match: 7. CDR1 LNHDA and CDR2 SQIVND come from the germline V gene (reference sequence). There are 15 residues in the CDR3. The CDR3 is CASRQDRATNYGYTF. The CDR3 region has the DNA TGTGCCAGTAGGCAAGACAGGGCCACTAACTATGGCTACACCTTC. The whole variable domain, remainder taken from reference TRBV19 and TRBJ1-2, is DGGITQSPKYLFRKEGQNVTLSCEQNLNHDAMYWYRQDPGQGLRLIYYSQIVNDFQKGDIAEGYSVSREKKESFPLTVTSAQKNPTAFYLCASRQDRATNYGYTFGSGTRLTVV.

A single count supports this clone. The chain links TRBV5-4 to TRBJ2-7; a possible D gene is TRBD1 (5 bases). V lost 0 bases, J lost 7 bases, and 11 bases lay in between. The CDR3 has 13 amino acids. CDR1 is SGHNT and CDR2 is YYREEE in the germline V gene (reference sequence). In DNA, the CDR3 is TGTGCCAGCAGCTTGGATGGGGCGAGGGAGCAGTACTTC. This translates into CASSLDGAREQYF.

The V gene is TRBV9, the J gene TRBJ1-1; 7 bases are a match to TRBD1. The CDR3 runs 15 residues. V gave up 5 bases and J gave up 1 base; unmatched junction bases: 8. The germline V gene has CDR1 SGDLS and CDR2 YYNGEE. The CDR3 nucleotides read TGTGCCAGCAGGCCAACCGGGACAGCGAACACTGAAGCTTTCTTT. Translated: CASRPTGTANTEAFF.

The CDR3 sequence is CASSLTGTGRGEKLFF. As DNA, the CDR3 is TGTGCCAGCAGTTTAACGGGGACAGGGAGGGGTGAAAAACTGTTTTTT. The gene calls are TRBV28 and TRBJ1-4; TRBD1 aligns across 9 bases. Germline CDR1 reads MDHEN; CDR2 reads SYDVKM. The junction had 8 bases not matched to a gene; V was cut back by 2 bases and J by 7 bases. This CDR3 has 16 amino acids.

The chain uses TRBV6-5 and TRBJ2-5; D ambiguous. The tail of the sequence fits TRBJ2-7 better, so the J call may be wrong. Germline V gene sequence: CDR1 MNHEY, CDR2 SVGAGI. This CDR3 has 15 amino acids. The CDR3 region is CASSYSARIVYEQYF. As DNA, the CDR3 is TGTGCCAGCAGTTACTCGGCCAGGATAGTCTACGAGCAGTACTTC.

The chain uses TRBV5-1 and TRBJ2-2; weak D call: TRBD1 (7 bases). CDR3 length: 14 residues. From germline, CDR1 is SGHRS and CDR2 YFSETQ. Trimming removed 1 base at V and 7 bases at J, with 11 bases between. CDR3 loop: CASSLQGEVGELFF. CDR3 nucleotides: TGCGCCAGCAGCTTGCAGGGGGAGGTCGGGGAGCTGTTTTTT.

The V and J genes are TRBV10-3 and TRBJ1-5; unclear D gene. CDR1 ENHRY and CDR2 SYGVKD come from the germline V gene. There are 13 residues in the CDR3. V dropped 8 bases and J dropped 3 bases, with 11 bases sitting between them. Here the CDR3 reads CAIGPAHNQPQHF. The CDR3 coding sequence is TGTGCCATCGGGCCGGCTCACAATCAGCCCCAGCATTTT.

The chain uses TRBV13 and TRBJ2-5; D perhaps matches TRBD1 (6 bases). V gave up 0 bases and J gave up 4 bases, with 12 bases separating them. CDR1 is PRHDT and CDR2 is FYEKMQ in the germline V gene (reference sequence). The CDR3 is 15 residues long. CDR3 region: CASSLGPGAIETQYF. In DNA, the CDR3 is TGTGCCAGCAGCTTAGGTCCAGGGGCAATAGAGACCCAGTACTTC.

This clone was counted a few times. J is TRBJ1-1 and V is TRBV14; 7 bases map to TRBD1. This CDR3 is 18 amino acids long. The germline gives CDR1 SGHDN, CDR2 FVKESK. V gave up 1 base and J gave up 4 bases; unmatched junction bases: 15. The CDR3 sequence is CASSQVKGALGVFTEAFF. For the CDR3, the DNA is TGTGCCAGCAGCCAAGTTAAGGGGGCCCTAGGGGTGTTCACTGAAGCTTTCTTT.